The source of this T cell receptor beta chain is a study of blood T cell repertoires in COVID-19. Germline CDR1 is SGHDT and CDR2 is YYEEEE. This CDR3 is 18 amino acids long. Between the trimmed V and J ends, which lost 0 bases and 5 bases, there was a span of 23 bases. In the authors' workflow: Estimated nucleated cell counts came from reference gene primer amplification. Assay used: immunoSEQ multiplex PCR; TCRdb lists only in-frame clones, some missing. That table supplies the V and J calls and clone size; D and trimming were determined from the DNA. The table includes under 55,000 clones, about 85% detected once. This clone showed up just once.

Sequences were obtained from peripheral blood. The chain employs TRBV5-6 and TRBJ1-2, with D possibly being TRBD1 (6 bases). The sequence came from a man aged 45-65 years with acute or convalescent COVID-19. The CDR3 protein is CASSLEYGSQGLLYGYTF. The CDR3 DNA reads TGTGCCAGCAGCTTGGAGTACGGGTCCCAGGGGTTGTTATATGGCTACACCTTC. Supplemented by reference TRBV5-6 and TRBJ1-2, the full variable domain reads DAGVTQSPTHLIKTRGQQVTLRCSPKSGHDTVSWYQQALGQGPQFIFQYYEEEERQRGNFPDRFSGHQFPNYSSELNVNALLLGDSALYLCASSLEYGSQGLLYGYTFGSGTRLTVV.